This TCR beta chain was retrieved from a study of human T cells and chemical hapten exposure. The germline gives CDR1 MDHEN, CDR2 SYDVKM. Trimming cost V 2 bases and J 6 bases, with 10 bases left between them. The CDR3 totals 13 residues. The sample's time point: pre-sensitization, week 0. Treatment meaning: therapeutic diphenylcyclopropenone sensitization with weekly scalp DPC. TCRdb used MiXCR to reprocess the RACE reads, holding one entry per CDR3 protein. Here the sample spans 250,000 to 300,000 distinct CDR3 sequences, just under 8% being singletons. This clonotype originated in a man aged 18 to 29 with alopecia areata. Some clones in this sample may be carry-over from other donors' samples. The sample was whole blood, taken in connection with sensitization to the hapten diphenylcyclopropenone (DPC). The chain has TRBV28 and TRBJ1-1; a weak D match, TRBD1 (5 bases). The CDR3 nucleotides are TGTGCCAGCAGTTTAAAGGGGCATCCTGAAGCTTTCTTT. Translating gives CASSLKGHPEAFF.